The T cell receptor (beta chain) described here comes from a study of metastatic and nonmetastatic thyroid tumors. Whole-study context: The authors compared repertoires across blood and tumor or nodule tissue from malignant and benign thyroid patients.

Original handling: Across clinicopathological groups, CDR3 differences served as the basis for building a distant-metastasis classifier for papillary thyroid cancer. Using MiXCR, TCRdb re-called clones from the PCR reads. What appears here as the V and J calls and clone size reflects TCRdb's work, not the paper's. The sample lists 90,000 or so clones, 8% to 9.5% occurring once. This clone was seen a handful of times. Nobody among the patients had been given any treatment before thyroid surgery. Sequences were obtained from blood. This receptor was taken from a female donor with papillary thyroid cancer or a benign thyroid nodule (not recorded which). Some clones in this sample may be carry-over from other donors' samples.

The CDR3 region is CASSWDRRVLYEQYF. For the CDR3, the DNA is TGTGCCAGCAGTTGGGACAGGCGGGTTCTGTACGAGCAGTACTTC. The rearrangement joins TRBV6-1 to TRBJ2-7, with TRBD1 matching 8 bases. Per germline, CDR1 MNHNS and CDR2 SASEGT. The CDR3 loop spans 15 amino acids. J was trimmed by 4 bases and V by 5 bases; bases with no gene match: 10.